These 10 T cell receptor beta chains came from one sample sequenced in a study of technical replicates of blood from a few donors. Profiling relied on immunoSEQ multiplex PCR, and the TCRdb table lists in-frame clones only, not all of them. The sample lists 50,000 to 65,000 clones, 80% to 95% seen once, with roughly 4.2% in the top ten. Sequences were obtained from PBMCs. The receptors shown here come from a human donor in good health. Some clones in this sample may be carry-over from other donors' samples.

The chain employs TRBV6-6 and TRBJ1-3, with TRBD1 matching over 8 bases. The V gene end was trimmed by 4 bases and the J gene end by 5 bases; junction bases not matched to a gene: 10. The CDR3 is 16 residues long. CDR1 and CDR2 from the germline V gene are MNHNY and SVGAGI (reference sequence). In nucleotides, the CDR3 is TGTGCCAGCAGTTTCGTCCGGACAGGGAGGAGAAACACCATATATTTT. Translating it yields CASSFVRTGRRNTIYF.

V and J are TRBV30 and TRBJ2-7; the D gene is possibly TRBD2 (5 bases). Trimming shortened V by 1 base and J by 0 bases, and 13 bases separated the two germline ends. In germline, CDR1 is GTSNPN, CDR2 SVGIG (reference sequence). CDR3 length: 15 residues. The CDR3 nucleotides read TGTGCCTGGAGTGCCTTGGACTCTTACTCCTACGAGCAGTACTTC. Translating gives CAWSALDSYSYEQYF.

The chain joins TRBV7-6 to TRBJ2-3; a weak D match, TRBD2 (5 bases). The CDR3 consists of 14 residues. In germline, CDR1 is SGHVS, CDR2 FNYEAQ. Trimming left V 0 bases short and J 6 bases short, with 10 bases between. CDR3 nucleotides: TGTGCCAGCAGCTTAGCGGGAGCGGTGGATACGCAGTATTTT. Amino acids: CASSLAGAVDTQYF.

The V gene is TRBV6-6, the J gene TRBJ2-1, with 7 bases identical to TRBD2. Germline CDR1 reads MNHNY; CDR2 reads SVGAGI (reference sequence). The CDR3 sequence is 15 residues long. Trimming at V came to 2 bases and at J to 7 bases, leaving 8 bases not matched to a gene. The CDR3 sequence is CASSYTGDGGNEQFF. The CDR3 coding sequence is TGTGCCAGCAGTTACACCGGGGACGGGGGGAATGAGCAGTTCTTC.

The CDR3 DNA reads TGTGCCAGCAGCATGGGACTAGCGGGAGGAGAAGAGACCCAGTACTTC. Its translation: CASSMGLAGGEETQYF. The chain recombines TRBV7-9 with TRBJ2-5, with TRBD2 identical over 15 bases. The CDR3 runs 16 residues. Germline CDR1 reads SEHNR; CDR2 reads FQNEAQ (reference sequence). The V segment lost 5 bases and the J segment 3 bases; nucleotides outside the gene matches: 4.

The chain carries TRBV28 and TRBJ2-6; D is uncertain. The length of the CDR3 is 17 residues. V lost 3 bases to trimming and J lost 0 bases, with 12 bases between them. From germline, CDR1 is MDHEN and CDR2 SYDVKM. Here the CDR3 DNA reads TGTGCCAGCAGTTTTGAACAGCAACTCTCTGGGGCCAACGTCCTGACTTTC. This translates into CASSFEQQLSGANVLTF.

This sequence joins TRBV5-1 and TRBJ2-7; D is perhaps TRBD2 (6 bases). The CDR3 consists of 14 residues. V lost 2 bases to trimming and J lost 0 bases, with 9 bases between them. Per germline, CDR1 SGHRS and CDR2 YFSETQ. DNA for the CDR3: TGCGCCAGCAGCTTTGGACTATTCTCCTACGAGCAGTACTTC. Translated, it gives CASSFGLFSYEQYF.

The rearrangement uses TRBV11-3 and TRBJ2-2; TRBD2 might be the D (5 bases). The germline V and J ends were trimmed by 5 bases and 4 bases, with 17 bases remaining between them. The germline CDR1 and CDR2 sequences are SGHNT and YENEEA. The length of the CDR3 is 16 residues. CDR3 amino acids: CASSPGWGAPTGELFF. The DNA of the CDR3 is TGTGCCAGCAGCCCCGGGTGGGGAGCGCCCACCGGGGAGCTGTTTTTT.

A single count supports this clone. The gene calls are TRBV20-1 and TRBJ2-1; 7 bases map to TRBD2. The germline V gene has CDR1 DFQATT and CDR2 SNEGSKA (reference sequence). Losses at the gene ends were 4 bases for V and 10 bases for J; bases not matched to a gene: 4. CDR3 length: 11 amino acids. CDR3 DNA: TGCAGTGCTACGGCCGGGGGGGAGCAGTTCTTC. Its protein is CSATAGGEQFF.

The chain joins TRBV15 to TRBJ2-5, with a tentative D call TRBD1 (6 bases). Germline V gene data show CDR1 as LNHNV and CDR2 as YYDKDF (reference sequence). CDR3 size: 16 residues. V lost 0 bases and J lost 5, with 16 bases in between. This CDR3 reads CATSRDLPGVYETQYF. The CDR3 DNA follows: TGTGCCACCAGCAGAGATTTACCAGGGGTTTACGAGACCCAGTACTTC.